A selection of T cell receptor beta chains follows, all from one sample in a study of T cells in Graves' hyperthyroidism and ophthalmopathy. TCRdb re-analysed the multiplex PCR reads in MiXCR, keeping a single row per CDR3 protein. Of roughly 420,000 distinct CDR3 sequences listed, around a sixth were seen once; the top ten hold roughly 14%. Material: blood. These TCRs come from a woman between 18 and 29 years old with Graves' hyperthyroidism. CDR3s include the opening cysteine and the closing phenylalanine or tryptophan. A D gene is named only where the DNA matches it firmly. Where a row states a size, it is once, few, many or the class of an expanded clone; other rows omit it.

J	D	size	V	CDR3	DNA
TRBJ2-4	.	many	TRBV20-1	CSARDVNIQYF	TGCAGTGCTAGGGACGTAAACATTCAGTACTTC
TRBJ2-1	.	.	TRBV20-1	CSARLAGPEKQFF	TGCAGTGCTAGATTGGCGGGACCCGAAAAGCAGTTCTTC
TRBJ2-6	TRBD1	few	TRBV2	CASRKDRRSTGANVLTF	TGTGCCAGCCGAAAGGACAGGAGATCTACTGGGGCCAACGTCCTGACTTTC
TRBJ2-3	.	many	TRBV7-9	CASSWGASSFEHRDTQYF	TGTGCCAGCAGCTGGGGCGCGTCTAGCTTCGAGCATAGGGATACGCAGTATTTT
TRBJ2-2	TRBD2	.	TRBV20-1	CSARGPAGGDTGELFF	TGCAGTGCACGGGGACCAGCGGGAGGAGACACCGGGGAGCTGTTTTTT
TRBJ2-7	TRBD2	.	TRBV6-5	CASSTRLARDEQYF	TGTGCCAGCAGTACTCGACTAGCGAGGGACGAGCAGTACTTC
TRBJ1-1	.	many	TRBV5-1	CASSLREIGTEAFF	TGCGCCAGCAGCTTGAGGGAAATCGGCACTGAAGCTTTCTTT
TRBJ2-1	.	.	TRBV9	CASTPGAGRGNEQFF	TGTGCCAGCACCCCGGGGGCGGGAAGAGGGAATGAGCAGTTCTTC
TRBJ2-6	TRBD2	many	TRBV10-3	CAISDLGLAGASGANVLTF	TGTGCCATCAGTGACCTCGGACTAGCGGGAGCGTCTGGGGCCAACGTCCTGACTTTC
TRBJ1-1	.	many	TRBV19	CASRLDTGLNTEAFF	TGTGCCAGTAGGCTAGATACAGGATTGAACACTGAAGCTTTCTTT
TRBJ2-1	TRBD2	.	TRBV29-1	CSVESASGRGSPYNEQFF	TGCAGCGTTGAGTCGGCTAGCGGGAGGGGTAGCCCCTACAATGAGCAGTTCTTC
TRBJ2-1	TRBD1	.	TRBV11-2	CASSSGTGSSYNEQFF	TGTGCCAGCAGTTCCGGGACAGGAAGCTCCTACAATGAGCAGTTCTTC
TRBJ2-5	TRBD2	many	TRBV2	CASSRELAGVQETQYF	TGTGCCAGCAGCCGAGAGTTAGCGGGAGTCCAAGAGACCCAGTACTTC
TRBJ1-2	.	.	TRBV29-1	CSVEGITPLANYGYTF	TGCAGCGTTGAAGGAATAACCCCGTTAGCTAACTATGGCTACACCTTC
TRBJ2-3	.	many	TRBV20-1	CSARVLGGLDTDTQYF	TGCAGTGCTAGAGTCCTAGGGGGACTCGACACAGATACGCAGTATTTT
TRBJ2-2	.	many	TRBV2	CASSELVPGELFF	TGTGCCAGCAGCGAACTCGTACCCGGGGAGCTGTTTTTT
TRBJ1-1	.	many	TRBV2	CASSAGPNTEAFF	TGTGCCAGCAGTGCGGGACCCAACACTGAAGCTTTCTTT
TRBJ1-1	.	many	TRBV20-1	CSARVEVSAFF	TGCAGTGCTAGAGTAGAGGTCTCGGCTTTCTTT
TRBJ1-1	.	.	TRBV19	CASSPQAGMNTEAFF	TGTGCCAGTAGTCCACAGGCGGGTATGAACACTGAAGCTTTCTTT
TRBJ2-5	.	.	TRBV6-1	CASSETGWETQYF	TGTGCCAGCAGTGAAACAGGGTGGGAGACCCAGTACTTC
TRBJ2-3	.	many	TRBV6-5	CASSYSHPARPIEPDTQYF	TGTGCCAGCAGTTACTCCCACCCGGCCCGGCCGATCGAGCCAGATACGCAGTATTTT
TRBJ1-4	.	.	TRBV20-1	CSLLATNEKLFF	TGCAGCCTCCTTGCAACTAATGAAAAACTGTTTTTT
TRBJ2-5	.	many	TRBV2	CASSEALSGLRGGQQETQYF	TGTGCCAGCAGTGAAGCGCTTTCGGGTTTAAGAGGTGGACAGCAAGAGACCCAGTACTTC
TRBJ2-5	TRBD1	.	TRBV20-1	CSATQGVETQYF	TGCAGTGCTACACAGGGGGTGGAGACCCAGTACTTC
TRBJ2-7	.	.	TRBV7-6	CASSATGGIEQYF	TGTGCCAGCAGCGCAACTGGGGGGATCGAGCAGTACTTC
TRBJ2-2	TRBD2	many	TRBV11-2	CASSLLRGVNTGELFF	TGTGCCAGCAGCTTGTTGCGGGGGGTAAACACCGGGGAGCTGTTTTTT
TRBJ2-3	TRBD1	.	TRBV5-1	CASSVTTGAVKDTQYF	TGCGCCAGCAGCGTAACCACAGGGGCGGTTAAGGATACGCAGTATTTT
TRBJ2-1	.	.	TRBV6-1	CSSRSPKRTEQFF	TGTTCCAGCAGGAGTCCTAAGCGGACTGAGCAGTTCTTC
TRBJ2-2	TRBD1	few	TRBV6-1	CASRGTGRAGELFF	TGTGCCAGCAGAGGGACAGGGAGGGCCGGGGAGCTGTTTTTT
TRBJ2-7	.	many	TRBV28	CASSPRYEQYF	TGTGCCAGCTCACCACGGTACGAGCAGTACTTC
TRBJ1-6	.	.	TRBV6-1	CASRRTENSPLHF	TGTGCCAGCAGGAGGACGGAGAATTCACCCCTCCACTTT
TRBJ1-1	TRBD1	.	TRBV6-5	CASSYFPQGWDTEAFF	TGTGCCAGCAGTTATTTCCCACAGGGGTGGGACACTGAAGCTTTCTTT
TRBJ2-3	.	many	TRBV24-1	CPGFLYLENATDTQYF	TGTCCAGGCTTTTTATATCTAGAGAACGCAACAGATACGCAGTATTTT
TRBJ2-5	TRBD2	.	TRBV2	CASGGTSGGKETQYF	TGTGCCAGCGGTGGGACTAGCGGGGGGAAAGAGACCCAGTACTTC
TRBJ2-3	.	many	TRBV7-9	CASSPGTLALDTQYF	TGTGCCAGCAGCCCCGGGACTTTGGCACTAGATACGCAGTATTTT
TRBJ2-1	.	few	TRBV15	CATSQGFNEQFF	TGTGCCACCAGCCAGGGGTTCAATGAGCAGTTCTTC
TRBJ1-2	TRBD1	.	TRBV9	CASSAWTGGKNYGYTF	TGTGCCAGCAGCGCCTGGACAGGGGGGAAGAACTATGGCTACACCTTC
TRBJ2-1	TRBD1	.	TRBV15	CATSRETGQGANEQFF	TGTGCCACCAGCAGAGAGACCGGACAGGGGGCCAATGAGCAGTTCTTC
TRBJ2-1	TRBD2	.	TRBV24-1	CATSPGTRLLF	TGTGCCACCAGCCCCGGGACTAGGCTCCTCTTC
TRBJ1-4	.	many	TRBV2	CASRNEKLFF	TGTGCCAGCAGAAATGAAAAACTGTTTTTT
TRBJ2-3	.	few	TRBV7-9	CASSTFGGSTDTQYF	TGTGCCAGCAGTACCTTTGGGGGCAGCACAGATACGCAGTATTTT
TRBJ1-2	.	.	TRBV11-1	CASSSGPSREGYTF	TGTGCCAGCAGCTCGGGACCGAGCCGAGAAGGCTACACCTTC
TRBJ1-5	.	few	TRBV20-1	CSAHPGGGISNQPQHF	TGCAGTGCCCACCCGGGGGGTGGGATTAGCAATCAGCCCCAGCATTTT
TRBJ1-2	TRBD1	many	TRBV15	CATSRDRGTGGNIYGYTF	TGTGCCACCAGCAGAGATCGGGGGACAGGGGGAAATATCTATGGCTACACCTTC
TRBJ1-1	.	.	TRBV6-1	CASSEEAGGTNTEAFF	TGTGCCAGCAGTGAAGAGGCGGGGGGCACGAACACTGAAGCTTTCTTT
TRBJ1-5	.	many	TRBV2	CASSVQGEGQPQHF	TGTGCCAGCAGTGTACAGGGAGAAGGTCAGCCCCAGCATTTT
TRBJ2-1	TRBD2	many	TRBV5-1	CASSSGTSGTNNEQFF	TGCGCCAGCAGCTCGGGGACTAGCGGGACAAACAATGAGCAGTTCTTC
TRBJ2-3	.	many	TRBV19	CASSIFPFRFQAGTDTQYF	TGTGCCAGTAGCATATTCCCTTTTCGGTTTCAGGCAGGTACAGATACGCAGTATTTT
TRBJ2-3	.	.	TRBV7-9	CASSPPLFWGTDTQYF	TGTGCCAGCAGCCCCCCCCTTTTTTGGGGCACAGATACGCAGTATTTT
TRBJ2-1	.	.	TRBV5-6	CASSSPGGPYPYNEQFF	TGTGCCAGCAGCTCCCCGGGGGGCCCTTATCCCTACAATGAGCAGTTCTTC
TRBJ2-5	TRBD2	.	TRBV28	CASSLGLAGAQYQETRYF	TGTGCCAGCAGTTTAGGGCTAGCGGGAGCCCAGTACCAAGAGACCCGGTACTTC
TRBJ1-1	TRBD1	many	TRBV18	CASSVRQGPEAFF	TGTGCCAGCTCAGTACGACAGGGTCCTGAAGCTTTCTTT
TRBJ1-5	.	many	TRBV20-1	CSAHATRGQPQHF	TGCAGTGCTCACGCCACCCGGGGTCAGCCCCAGCATTTT
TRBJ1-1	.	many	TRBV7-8	CASSILLGGLNTEAFF	TGTGCCAGCAGCATTTTACTCGGGGGCTTGAACACTGAAGCTTTCTTT